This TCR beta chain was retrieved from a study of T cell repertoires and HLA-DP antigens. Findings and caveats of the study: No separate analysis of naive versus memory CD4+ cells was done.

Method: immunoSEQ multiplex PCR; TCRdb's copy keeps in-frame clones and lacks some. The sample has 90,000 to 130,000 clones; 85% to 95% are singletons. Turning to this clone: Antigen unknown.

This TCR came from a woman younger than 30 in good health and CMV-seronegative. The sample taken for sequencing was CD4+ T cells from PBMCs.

Here the CDR3 DNA reads TGTGCCAGCAGTTATCATCCACAGGGGAACTATGGCTACACCTTC. Its translation: CASSYHPQGNYGYTF. This chain uses TRBV6-5 with TRBJ1-2; 7 bases match TRBD1. V dropped 3 bases and J dropped 2; count of bases not matched to a gene: 6. Germline CDR1 and CDR2: MNHEY and SVGAGI. This CDR3 comprises 15 residues.